The next 26 T cell receptor beta chains were all read from a single sample in a study of T cells in Graves' hyperthyroidism and ophthalmopathy. RNA transcripts yielded amplified TCR beta CDR3 regions. TCR CDR3 underwent first-round RT-PCR with the HTBI primer set. One entry per CDR3 protein results from TCRdb running MiXCR on the multiplex PCR reads. The table has about 400,000 distinct CDR3 sequences, 15% to 18% seen once. What was sequenced was blood. The receptor source for this set is a woman aged 18 to 35 with Graves' hyperthyroidism.

This clonotype was seen many times. The chain carries TRBV12-3 or TRBV12-4 and TRBJ1-2; no clear D. Deletions cut 5 bases from V and 4 bases from J, with 17 bases between. This CDR3 spans 15 amino acids. This chain's CDR3 is CASSRSELSFYGYTF. In DNA, the CDR3 is TGTGCCAGCAGTCGAAGTGAGCTTTCCTTCTATGGCTACACCTTC.

This clonotype was detected ten times or more. This sequence joins TRBV9 and TRBJ2-2, with D unresolved. This CDR3 is 14 amino acids long. Trimming removed 0 bases at V and 7 bases at J, with 10 bases between. The germline V gene has CDR1 SGDLS and CDR2 YYNGEE. The CDR3 loop is CASSVDSSRGELFF. CDR3 DNA: TGTGCCAGCAGCGTAGATAGTTCACGCGGGGAGCTGTTTTTT.

This clonotype was seen at least ten times. The V call is TRBV20-1, the J call TRBJ2-3; 7 bases match TRBD1. CDR1 is DFQATT and CDR2 is SNEGSKA in the germline V gene (reference sequence). The length of the CDR3 is 16 residues. J gave up 5 bases and V 0 bases, and 11 bases lay outside the gene matches. CDR3 residues: CSAREIRTGGRDTQYF. The CDR3 nucleotides read TGCAGTGCTAGAGAGATAAGGACAGGTGGAAGAGATACGCAGTATTTT.

The chain links TRBV29-1 to TRBJ1-4; D is unclear. Trimming removed 7 bases at V and 8 bases at J, with 14 bases between. The CDR3 contains 12 residues. Per the germline V gene, CDR1 is SQVTM and CDR2 is ANQGSEA. Written as DNA, the CDR3 is TGCAGCGCTAAACGACCGGGGGAAAAACTGTTTTTT. This gives the protein CSAKRPGEKLFF.

In this sample, this clonotype turned up many times. The chain recombines TRBV20-1 with TRBJ2-1; 11 bases are a match to TRBD1. Germline CDR1 is DFQATT and CDR2 is SNEGSKA (reference sequence). V shed 3 bases and J 8 bases; nucleotides not matched to a gene: 6. The CDR3 has 14 amino acids. CDR3 nucleotides: TGCAGTGCTAGTACGGGACAGGGGGTCCATGAGCAGTTCTTC. This sequence encodes CSASTGQGVHEQFF.

This clonotype was seen more than once but under ten times. The V and J genes are TRBV18 and TRBJ1-2, with a possible D match to TRBD1 (5 bases). Looked up from germline, CDR1 is KGHSH and CDR2 is LQKENI. CDR3 length equals 13 residues. V lost 4 bases and J 4 bases, leaving 10 bases between the germline ends. The CDR3 reads CASSLQDGYGYTF. CDR3 coding DNA: TGTGCCAGCTCACTACAGGACGGCTATGGCTACACCTTC.

This clonotype was counted at least ten times. The genes are TRBV6-1 and TRBJ2-1; D call uncertain. Germline V gene lookup returns CDR1 MNHNS and CDR2 SASEGT. Trimming left V 5 bases short and J 1 base short, with 21 bases between. The CDR3 spans 18 residues. The CDR3: CASSSIFRFGDSYNEQFF. The CDR3 coding sequence is TGTGCCAGCAGTTCTATTTTTCGGTTTGGGGATTCCTACAATGAGCAGTTCTTC.

The chain combines TRBV20-1 with TRBJ1-5, with D maybe TRBD1 (6 bases). V was shortened by 3 bases and J by 2 bases, with 8 bases between the two germline ends. The germline gives CDR1 DFQATT, CDR2 SNEGSKA (reference sequence). This CDR3 has 13 amino acids. CDR3 protein: CSARTGRNQPQHF. As DNA, the CDR3 is TGCAGTGCTAGGACAGGTCGCAATCAGCCCCAGCATTTT.

This clonotype was recorded at least ten times. The V and J genes are TRBV2 and TRBJ2-1; 13 bases map to TRBD2. Trimming took 1 base from V and 6 from J; bases not matched to a gene: 6. Germline V gene lookup returns CDR1 SNHLY and CDR2 FYNNEI. This CDR3 is 17 amino acids long. The CDR3 DNA reads as TGTGCCAGCAGTGAAGTGCCAGGACTAGCGGGAGTCAATGAGCAGTTCTTC. It specifies CASSEVPGLAGVNEQFF.

This clonotype was counted many times. The rearrangement joins TRBV7-3 to TRBJ2-1; D perhaps matches TRBD1 (5 bases). The CDR3 covers 13 residues. Germline V lookup: CDR1 SGHTA, CDR2 FQGTGA. Trimming took off 4 bases at V and 9 bases at J, with 13 bases between the two ends. CDR3 protein: CASSSPSRGEQFF. CDR3 coding DNA: TGTGCCAGCAGCTCCCCCTCTAGGGGTGAGCAGTTCTTC.

The genes are TRBV29-1 and TRBJ2-1; unclear D gene. The CDR3 covers 10 residues. Germline lookup yields CDR1 SQVTM and CDR2 ANQGSEA. Trimming stripped 8 bases from V and 7 bases from J, with 9 bases between. As DNA, the CDR3 is TGCAGCTCCCTGTGGAATGAGCAGTTCTTC. Translated: CSSLWNEQFF.

This clonotype was detected ten times or more. The V gene is TRBV12-3 or TRBV12-4, the J gene TRBJ1-1, with a possible D match to TRBD1 (5 bases). With 4 bases removed from V and 2 bases from J, the gap between germline ends came to 8 bases. The CDR3 is 13 amino acids. CDR3 residues: CASSWDPNTEAFF. Here the CDR3 DNA reads TGTGCCAGCAGTTGGGACCCCAACACTGAAGCTTTCTTT.

The table lists this clonotype with many counts. The chain carries TRBV28 and TRBJ2-7; 8 bases line up with TRBD2. Germline V gene sequence: CDR1 MDHEN, CDR2 SYDVKM. Trimming took 2 bases from V and 0 from J; bases not matched to a gene: 9. This CDR3 is built from 17 residues. The DNA for the CDR3 is TGTGCCAGCAGTTTAGGGAATCGACTAGCGCACTCCTACGAGCAGTACTTC. Protein sequence: CASSLGNRLAHSYEQYF.

This clonotype was seen many times. V and J are TRBV27 and TRBJ1-1, with 7 positions matching TRBD1. V shed 6 bases, J shed 1 base, and the junction held 5 bases outside the gene matches. Looked up from germline, CDR1 is MNHEY and CDR2 is SMNVEV (reference sequence). The CDR3 consists of 14 residues. CDR3 bases: TGTGCCAGCAGGAACGACAGGGCGAACACTGAAGCTTTCTTT. Protein sequence: CASRNDRANTEAFF.

This clonotype was picked up many times. The rearrangement links TRBV10-3 to TRBJ2-1, with 9 bases matching TRBD2. V shed 10 bases, J shed 6 bases, and the junction held 4 bases outside the gene matches. CDR3 size: 12 residues. Germline lookup yields CDR1 ENHRY and CDR2 SYGVKD. In nucleotides, the CDR3 is TGTGCCAGCCGTAGCGGGAGCAATGAGCAGTTCTTC. As protein: CASRSGSNEQFF.

The chain is built from TRBV5-6 and TRBJ1-1, with TRBD1 identical over 9 bases. This CDR3 spans 15 amino acids. Trimming removed 4 bases from V and 8 bases from J; junction bases left unmatched: 12. CDR1 is SGHDT and CDR2 is YYEEEE in the germline V gene. This CDR3 is CASSTPRDRVPEAFF. CDR3 in DNA: TGTGCCAGCAGCACCCCGCGGGACAGGGTCCCCGAAGCTTTCTTT.

The chain couples TRBV12-5 to TRBJ2-3; D is unresolved. This CDR3 is built from 16 residues. CDR1 is LGHNT and CDR2 is FRNRAP in the germline V gene. V was cut by 5 bases and J by 0 bases, with 15 bases left in between. CDR3 nucleotides: TGTGCTAGTGGTCCTCTAGGTCGCCCAAGCACAGATACGCAGTATTTT. Protein: CASGPLGRPSTDTQYF.

The chain recombines TRBV27 with TRBJ1-1, with unresolved D. The CDR3 is 14 amino acids. Germline V gene data show CDR1 as MNHEY and CDR2 as SMNVEV (reference sequence). Trimming pared 7 bases from V and 1 base from J, leaving 13 bases between. This chain's CDR3 is CASKSRRENTEAFF. The CDR3 bases are TGTGCCAGCAAAAGCCGGCGGGAGAACACTGAAGCTTTCTTT.

This clonotype was seen more than once but under ten times. The rearrangement links TRBV19 to TRBJ2-2; D assignment may be TRBD1 or TRBD2 (6 bases each). Per germline, CDR1 LNHDA and CDR2 SQIVND (reference sequence). CDR3 length equals 15 residues. Between the trimmed V and J ends, which lost 4 bases and 0 bases, there was a span of 9 bases. CDR3 sequence (DNA): TGTGCCAGTAGTAAAGGGGGGCCGAACACCGGGGAGCTGTTTTTT. Translating it yields CASSKGGPNTGELFF.

This clonotype was seen ten or more times. V usage is TRBV29-1 and J usage is TRBJ1-1, with D uncertain. Germline V gene lookup returns CDR1 SQVTM and CDR2 ANQGSEA. V lost 2 bases, J lost 0 bases, and 7 bases lay in between. This CDR3 is built from 13 residues. The CDR3: CSVETRLNTEAFF. The CDR3 DNA sequence: TGCAGCGTTGAAACCCGTCTGAACACTGAAGCTTTCTTT.

Concerning this clonotype itself: A clone one base away is much larger, so this may be a read error. The V gene is TRBV7-6, the J gene TRBJ1-1; possibly TRBD1 for D (6 bases). Germline V gene data show CDR1 as SGHVS and CDR2 as FNYEAQ. The CDR3 consists of 13 residues. CDR3 residues: CASSTGAGTKAFF. The CDR3 DNA is TGTGCCAGCAGTACGGGGGCCGGCACTAAAGCTTTCTTT.

The sample holds a few counts of this clonotype. The chain has TRBV20-1 and TRBJ1-5; 9 bases are shared with TRBD1. There are 15 residues in the CDR3. V lost 6 bases to trimming and J lost 0 bases; unmatched junction nucleotides: 6. Germline V gives CDR1 DFQATT, CDR2 SNEGSKA (reference sequence). CDR3 protein: CSAQQGQGSNQPQHF. The CDR3 nucleotides are TGCAGTGCCCAACAGGGACAGGGTAGCAATCAGCCCCAGCATTTT.

V is TRBV7-2 and J is TRBJ1-2; no definite D call. CDR1 and CDR2 (germline): SGHTA, FQGNSA. The V gene lost 0 bases and the J gene lost 5 bases, with 13 bases spanning the gap. The CDR3 has 15 amino acids. The CDR3 sequence is CASSLADGNPYGYTF. The CDR3 bases are TGTGCCAGCAGCTTAGCAGACGGGAATCCTTATGGCTACACCTTC.

This clonotype has just a few counts. The chain couples TRBV13 to TRBJ1-1; a possible D gene is TRBD1 (6 bases). This CDR3 spans 15 amino acids. V was clipped by 4 bases and J by 1 base, with 13 bases between them. Germline CDR1 and CDR2: PRHDT and FYEKMQ (reference sequence). In DNA form, the CDR3 reads TGTGCCAGCAGCTCGCACGGGACAAAGAACACTGAAGCTTTCTTT. It yields the protein CASSSHGTKNTEAFF.

This clonotype has ten or more counts. This chain links TRBV20-1 with TRBJ1-1, with a weak D call TRBD1 (5 bases). V was shortened by 5 bases and J by 1 base, with 14 bases between the two germline ends. This CDR3 spans 14 amino acids. The germline V gene encodes CDR1 DFQATT and CDR2 SNEGSKA (reference sequence). The CDR3 protein is CSASGTARNTEAFF. CDR3 nucleotides: TGCAGTGCTTCCGGGACTGCCAGGAACACTGAAGCTTTCTTT.

This clonotype occurred a few times. CDR3 DNA: TGTGCCAGCAGCGTCACTTGGACCATTATTAACACCGGGGAGCTGTTTTTT. Translating it yields CASSVTWTIINTGELFF. The V and J genes are TRBV9 and TRBJ2-2; D uncertain. Germline values: CDR1 SGDLS, CDR2 YYNGEE. This CDR3 region has 17 residues. V lost 2 bases and J lost 2, with 16 bases in between. Looking up the rest from reference TRBV9 and TRBJ2-2 gives the full variable domain: DSGVTQTPKHLITATGQRVTLRCSPRSGDLSVYWYQQSLDQGLQFLIQYYNGEERAKGNILERFSAQQFPDLHSELNLSSLELGDSALYFCASSVTWTIINTGELFFGEGSRLTVL.